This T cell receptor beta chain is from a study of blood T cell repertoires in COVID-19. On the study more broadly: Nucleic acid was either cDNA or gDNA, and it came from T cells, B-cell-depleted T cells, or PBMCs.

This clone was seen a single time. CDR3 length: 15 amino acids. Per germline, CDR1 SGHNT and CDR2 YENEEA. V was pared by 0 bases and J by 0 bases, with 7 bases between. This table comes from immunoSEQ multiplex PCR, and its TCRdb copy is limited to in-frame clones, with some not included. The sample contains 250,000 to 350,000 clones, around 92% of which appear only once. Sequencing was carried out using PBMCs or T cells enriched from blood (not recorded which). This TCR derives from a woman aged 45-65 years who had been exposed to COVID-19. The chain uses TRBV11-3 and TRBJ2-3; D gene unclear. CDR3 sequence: CASSLDSQSTDTQYF. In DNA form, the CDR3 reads TGTGCCAGCAGCTTAGATTCACAGAGCACAGATACGCAGTATTTT.